The T cell receptor beta chain described here comes from a study of shared clonotypes between healthy human individuals. Study in general: Per donor, CD8 memory used one plate, CD8 naive used two, CD4 memory used three and CD4 naive used three.

Terminally differentiated effector memory CD45RA+ cells were left out of the naive CD8 fraction, which was CD45RO-negative and positively selected for CCR7. Adult donors, all healthy and HIV-negative, had no recent acute infections or vaccinations. The study's findings and limits: Few donors restricted represented genetic and exposure-history diversity.

As regards this clone: Its antigen is unidentified.

The assay ran at deep level. Using immunoSEQ multiplex PCR, the repertoire was profiled, and TCRdb retains in-frame clones only, with some absent. The sample consists of approximately 810,000 clones, 90% to 95% of them appearing once. Sequencing was performed on naive CD8+ T cells sorted from blood. The origin of this receptor is a man aged 25-40 years in good health.

CDR3 residues: CASSEYGARNQPQHF. Written as DNA, the CDR3 is TGTGCCAGCAGTGAATATGGGGCGCGGAATCAGCCCCAGCATTTT. The V gene is TRBV6-1, the J gene TRBJ1-5, with D perhaps matching TRBD1 (5 bases). CDR1 MNHNS and CDR2 SASEGT come from the germline V gene. The CDR3 has 15 amino acids. Trimming took off 2 bases at V and 4 bases at J, with 12 bases between the two ends.